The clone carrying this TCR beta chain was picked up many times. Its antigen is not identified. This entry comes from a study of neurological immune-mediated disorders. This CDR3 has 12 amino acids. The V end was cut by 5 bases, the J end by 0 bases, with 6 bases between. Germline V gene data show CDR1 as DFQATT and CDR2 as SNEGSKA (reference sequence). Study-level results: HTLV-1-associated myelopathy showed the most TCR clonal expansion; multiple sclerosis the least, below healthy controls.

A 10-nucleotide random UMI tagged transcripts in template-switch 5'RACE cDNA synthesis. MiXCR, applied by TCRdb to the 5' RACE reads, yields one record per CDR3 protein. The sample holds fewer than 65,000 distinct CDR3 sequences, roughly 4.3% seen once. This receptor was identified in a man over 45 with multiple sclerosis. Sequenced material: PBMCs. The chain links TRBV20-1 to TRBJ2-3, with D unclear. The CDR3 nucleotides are TGCAGTGCTGTGCTAAGCACAGATACGCAGTATTTT. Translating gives CSAVLSTDTQYF.